Each of the 9 T cell receptor beta chains below was sequenced from the same sample in a study of response to subunit inactivated influenza vaccine. TCRdb reprocessed the RT-PCR reads with MiXCR, giving one entry per CDR3 protein. The table includes 500,000 or so distinct CDR3 sequences, more than 15% detected once. Source: CD4+ T cells sorted from PBMCs, taken around 25 months after vaccination. The receptors derive from a man between 45 and 75 years old who received an inactivated influenza vaccine.

The chain recombines TRBV6-6 with TRBJ1-2, with 7 bases identical to TRBD1. CDR1 is MNHNY and CDR2 is SVGAGI in the germline V gene (reference sequence). With 8 bases clipped from V and 4 bases from J, the junction kept 7 bases outside the gene matches. The CDR3 spans 13 residues. DNA for the CDR3: TGTGCCAGCGGGGGACAGAAAATCTATGGCTACACCTTC. Amino acids: CASGGQKIYGYTF.

On this clonotype: This may arise from a read error, as a much more abundant clone is one base away. V is TRBV5-5 and J is TRBJ2-7; D possibly corresponds to TRBD2 (5 bases). Germline V CDR1 and CDR2: SGHKS, YYEKEE (reference sequence). CDR3 length equals 15 residues. CDR3 region: CASRLSGELSYEQYF. In DNA form, the CDR3 reads TGTGCCAGCCGCTTGAGTGGGGAGCTCTCCTACGAGCAGTACTTC.

This clonotype was observed at least ten times. The V gene is TRBV15, the J gene TRBJ2-7; D perhaps matches TRBD2 (6 bases). CDR3 size: 15 residues. The germline V gene has CDR1 LNHNV and CDR2 YYDKDF (reference sequence). With 2 bases removed from V and 2 bases from J, the gap between germline ends came to 13 bases. The CDR3 spells CATSRWEAPAYEQYF. The CDR3 DNA is TGTGCCACCAGCAGATGGGAGGCACCCGCCTACGAGCAGTACTTC.

This rearrangement joins TRBV7-2 to TRBJ2-1, with 12 bases identical to TRBD1. The CDR3 spans 15 residues. CDR1 is SGHTA, CDR2 FQGNSA, per germline. J was trimmed by 10 bases and V by 6 bases; bases with no gene match: 10. CDR3 nucleotide sequence: TGTGCCAGCAGTTCACCGGGACAGGGGGCCCGCGAGCAGTTCTTC. Translation: CASSSPGQGAREQFF.

This clonotype turned up a few times. The gene calls are TRBV12-3 or TRBV12-4 and TRBJ1-2; D is uncertain. Trimming removed 2 bases from V and 4 bases from J, with 14 bases in between. The CDR3 consists of 15 residues. The CDR3 here is CASSLSRSASYGYTF. CDR3 bases: TGTGCCAGCAGTTTATCTCGGTCAGCTAGCTATGGCTACACCTTC.

The V gene is TRBV9, the J gene TRBJ2-1; D gene unclear. CDR3 length: 13 residues. V lost 2 bases and J 9 bases, leaving 12 bases between the germline ends. In germline, CDR1 is SGDLS, CDR2 YYNGEE. This CDR3 reads CASSVEKISEQFF. The CDR3 region has the DNA TGTGCCAGCAGCGTTGAGAAAATCAGTGAGCAGTTCTTC.

This clonotype came up a few times. The chain recombines TRBV30 with TRBJ2-1; 7 nucleotides line up with TRBD2. The J segment lost 14 bases and the V segment lost 1 base, leaving 8 bases of the junction unmatched. The CDR3 is 12 residues long. Germline values: CDR1 GTSNPN, CDR2 SVGIG (reference sequence). This CDR3 reads CAWSAEGTKEFF. In nucleotides, the CDR3 is TGTGCCTGGAGTGCCGAAGGGACTAAGGAGTTCTTC.

The chain combines TRBV12-3 or TRBV12-4 with TRBJ2-1; a weak D match, TRBD2 (6 bases). The CDR3 is 15 residues long. Trimming took off 2 bases at V and 10 bases at J, with 18 bases between the two ends. The CDR3: CASSLTGTGRSEQFF. The CDR3 nucleotides are TGTGCCAGCAGTTTAACCGGGACTGGGCGGTCCGAGCAGTTCTTC.

This clonotype was counted at least ten times. The chain joins TRBV29-1 to TRBJ2-1; no clear D. V was shortened by 6 bases and J by 5 bases, with 5 bases between the two germline ends. The CDR3 has 10 residues. Germline CDR1 is SQVTM and CDR2 is ANQGSEA. Written as DNA, the CDR3 is TGCAGCGTAGGAAACAATGAGCAGTTCTTC. Translating it yields CSVGNNEQFF.